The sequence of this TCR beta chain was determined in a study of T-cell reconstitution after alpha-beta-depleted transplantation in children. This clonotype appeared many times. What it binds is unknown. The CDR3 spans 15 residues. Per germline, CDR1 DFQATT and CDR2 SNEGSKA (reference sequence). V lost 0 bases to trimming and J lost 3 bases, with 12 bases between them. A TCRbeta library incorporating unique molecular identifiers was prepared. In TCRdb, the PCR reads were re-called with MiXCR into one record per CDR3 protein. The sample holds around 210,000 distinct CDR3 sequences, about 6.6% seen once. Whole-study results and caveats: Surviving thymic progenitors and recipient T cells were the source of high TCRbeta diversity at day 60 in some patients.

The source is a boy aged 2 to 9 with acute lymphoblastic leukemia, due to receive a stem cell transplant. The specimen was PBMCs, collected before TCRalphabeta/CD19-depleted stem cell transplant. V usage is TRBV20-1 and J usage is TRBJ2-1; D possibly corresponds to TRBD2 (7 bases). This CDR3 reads CSARDLGGHYNEQFF. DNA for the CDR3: TGCAGTGCTAGAGATCTGGGGGGGCACTACAATGAGCAGTTCTTC.